These 27 T cell receptor beta chains were sequenced from one sample in a study of cytomegalovirus exposure and HLA in healthy donors (dated by TCRdb to 2016 to 2017). Receptor libraries were prepared by the immunoSEQ multiplex PCR assay. For the multiplex PCR, a mixture combining 60 forward primers for TCR Vbeta segments and 13 reverse primers for TCR Jbeta segments was used. This immuneACCESS table, as held by TCRdb, lists in-frame sequences with V and J called but not all clones. Of the missing ones, under half trace to an unresolved V gene in checked studies; the others have no known cause. The sample has around 140,000 clones on record, 76% of them singletons. Around 1.9% of the sample goes to the ten largest clones. The sequencing input was PBMCs. The receptors here all came from a man aged 40-49 years in good health and CMV-seronegative.

This chain uses TRBV27 with TRBJ2-7; D possibly corresponds to TRBD1 (5 bases). Trimming shortened V by 5 bases and J by 5 bases, and 19 bases separated the two germline ends. The CDR3 totals 15 residues. Germline V gene data show CDR1 as MNHEY and CDR2 as SMNVEV (reference sequence). Here the CDR3 DNA reads TGTGCCAGCAGTCCTCTCGGCAGGGTTGGTGACGAGCAGTACTTC. Translation: CASSPLGRVGDEQYF.

This clone was picked up a small number of times. The rearrangement links TRBV6-5 to TRBJ1-1; D possibly corresponds to TRBD1 (5 bases). The CDR3 loop spans 13 amino acids. Germline lookup yields CDR1 MNHEY and CDR2 SVGAGI. Deletions cut 5 bases from V and 1 base from J, with 8 bases between. The CDR3 here is CASSPQANTEAFF. The CDR3 DNA is TGTGCCAGCAGTCCACAGGCGAACACTGAAGCTTTCTTT.

This chain uses TRBV28 with TRBJ2-7; 7 bases agree with TRBD1. J lost 3 bases, V lost 2 bases, and 4 bases had no gene match. Germline V gives CDR1 MDHEN, CDR2 SYDVKM. The CDR3 covers 14 residues. The CDR3 loop is CASSLGTVFYEQYF. As DNA, the CDR3 is TGTGCCAGCAGTTTAGGGACAGTTTTCTACGAGCAGTACTTC. Filled out from reference TRBV28 and TRBJ2-7, the complete variable domain reads DVKVTQSSRYLVKRTGEKVFLECVQDMDHENMFWYRQDPGLGLRLIYFSYDVKMKEKGDIPEGYSVSREKKERFSLILESASTNQTSMYLCASSLGTVFYEQYFGPGTRLTVT.

The sample holds a few counts of this clone. DNA for the CDR3: TGTGCCAGCAGCCTGACGCAGGGGAACACCATATATTTT. Amino acids: CASSLTQGNTIYF. The V gene is TRBV7-7, the J gene TRBJ1-3, with D tentatively TRBD1 (6 bases). CDR1 and CDR2 (germline): SSHAT, FNYEAQ (reference sequence). This CDR3 has 13 residues. Trimming stripped 5 bases from V and 7 bases from J, with 12 bases between.

This clone has more than one count but fewer than ten. V is TRBV28 and J is TRBJ2-7; 8 positions match TRBD1. This CDR3 spans 15 amino acids. The germline V gene has CDR1 MDHEN and CDR2 SYDVKM. V trimming: 2 bases; J trimming: 3 bases; junction bases outside the gene matches: 6. The CDR3 region is CASSLLDRDYYEQYF. For the CDR3, the DNA is TGTGCCAGCAGTTTACTGGACAGGGATTACTACGAGCAGTACTTC. Full variable domain (outside the CDR3, taken from reference TRBV28 and TRBJ2-7): DVKVTQSSRYLVKRTGEKVFLECVQDMDHENMFWYRQDPGLGLRLIYFSYDVKMKEKGDIPEGYSVSREKKERFSLILESASTNQTSMYLCASSLLDRDYYEQYFGPGTRLTVT.

The J gene is TRBJ1-2, the V gene TRBV2; TRBD1 is a possible D gene (5 bases). Trimming removed 4 bases at V and 5 bases at J, with 23 bases between. Germline V gene lookup returns CDR1 SNHLY and CDR2 FYNNEI. The CDR3 totals 17 residues. The DNA for the CDR3 is TGTGCCAGCAGTGCCCTAGGGTCCCGGCAGGGAGGGTATGGCTACACCTTC. As protein: CASSALGSRQGGYGYTF. The complete variable domain, with remaining parts taken from reference TRBV2 and TRBJ1-2, reads EPEVTQTPSHQVTQMGQEVILRCVPISNHLYFYWYRQILGQKVEFLVSFYNNEISEKSEIFDDQFSVERPDGSNFTLKIRSTKLEDSAMYFCASSALGSRQGGYGYTFGSGTRLTVV.

The chain employs TRBV5-1 and TRBJ2-3, with TRBD1 as a possible D gene (6 bases). The length of the CDR3 is 16 residues. The germline V gene encodes CDR1 SGHRS and CDR2 YFSETQ. The V gene lost 4 bases and the J gene lost 0 bases, with 15 bases spanning the gap. The CDR3 bases are TGCGCCAGCAGCCTAATCAGGGGAACTAGCACAGATACGCAGTATTTT. Encoded protein: CASSLIRGTSTDTQYF.

A note on this clone: At one boundary the junction diverges from the germline segment, which might be a read error. V and J are TRBV7-9 and TRBJ1-2, with a weak D call TRBD1 (5 bases). Germline V gene data show CDR1 as SEHNR and CDR2 as FQNEAQ (reference sequence). The CDR3 extends over 16 amino acids. CDR3 DNA sequence: TGTGCCAGCAGCTCTGAAATGGGTCGACAGATCTATGGCTGCACCTTC. It yields the protein CASSSEMGRQIYGCTF. Full variable domain (outside the CDR3, taken from reference TRBV7-9 and TRBJ1-2): DTGVSQNPRHKITKRGQNVTFRCDPISEHNRLYWYRQTLGQGPEFLTYFQNEAQLEKSRLLSDRFSAERPKGSFSTLEIQRTEQGDSAMYLCASSSEMGRQIYGCTFGSGTRLTVV.

The J gene is TRBJ2-2, the V gene TRBV4-3; TRBD1 matches at 11 bases. CDR3 length: 16 amino acids. V trimming: 3 bases; J trimming: 2 bases; junction bases outside the gene matches: 2. Germline assignment: CDR1 LGHNA and CDR2 YSLEER. Here the CDR3 DNA reads TGCGCCAGCAGCCAGGACAGGGGGCTCAACACCGGGGAGCTGTTTTTT. Protein: CASSQDRGLNTGELFF.

V usage is TRBV28 and J usage is TRBJ2-5, with D possibly TRBD2 on 5 matching bases. V dropped 3 bases and J dropped 4 bases, with 12 bases sitting between them. The CDR3 has 14 amino acids. Germline CDR1 MDHEN, CDR2 SYDVKM. CDR3 amino acids: CASSFDYARETQYF. CDR3 bases: TGTGCCAGCAGTTTCGACTATGCGAGAGAGACCCAGTACTTC.

This chain uses TRBV5-4 with TRBJ2-1, with a possible D match to TRBD1 (5 bases). The CDR3 has 13 residues. The ends were cut back, 4 bases at V and 5 bases at J, with 10 bases in the middle. CDR1 SGHNT and CDR2 YYREEE come from the germline V gene (reference sequence). CDR3 in amino acids: CASSVDSNNEQFF. In DNA form, the CDR3 reads TGTGCCAGCAGCGTCGACAGTAACAATGAGCAGTTCTTC.

This chain joins TRBV7-9 and TRBJ1-6; tentative D call: TRBD1 (6 bases). Trimming pared 0 bases from V and 0 bases from J, leaving 15 bases between. CDR1 is SEHNR, CDR2 FQNEAQ, per germline (reference sequence). The length of the CDR3 is 19 residues. Here the CDR3 reads CASSLARQTGNSYNSPLHF. The CDR3 DNA reads TGTGCCAGCAGCTTAGCTCGGCAGACAGGCAACTCCTATAATTCACCCCTCCACTTT. Supplemented by reference TRBV7-9 and TRBJ1-6, the full variable domain reads DTGVSQNPRHKITKRGQNVTFRCDPISEHNRLYWYRQTLGQGPEFLTYFQNEAQLEKSRLLSDRFSAERPKGSFSTLEIQRTEQGDSAMYLCASSLARQTGNSYNSPLHFGNGTRLTVT.

The chain is built from TRBV10-3 and TRBJ2-7, with 12 bases aligning to TRBD2. Germline trimming cut 4 bases from V and 2 bases from J; bases unmatched to any gene: 0. CDR3 size: 14 residues. Germline CDR1 ENHRY, CDR2 SYGVKD. DNA for the CDR3: TGTGCCATCAGTGGGACTAGCGGGGCCTACGAGCAGTACTTC. Translating gives CAISGTSGAYEQYF.

V and J are TRBV6-1 and TRBJ2-5, with 7 positions matching TRBD2. The J call may be faulty, since TRBJ2-7 better matches the DNA end. Germline assignment: CDR1 MNHNS and CDR2 SASEGT. This CDR3 is 14 amino acids long. CDR3 coding DNA: TGTGCCAGCAGTGGTGGACTAGGGCCCTACGAGCAGTACTTC. Encoded protein: CASSGGLGPYEQYF.

This clone appeared a few times. This chain uses TRBV6-1 with TRBJ2-5; maybe TRBD1 (5 bases). Trimming stripped 6 bases from V and 5 bases from J, with 7 bases between. The CDR3 runs to 11 residues. Germline V gives CDR1 MNHNS, CDR2 SASEGT. CDR3 in DNA: TGTGCCAGCAGCCCAGGGGAGACCCAGTACTTC. It is translated as CASSPGETQYF.

This clone was observed a handful of times. The V and J genes are TRBV6-1 and TRBJ2-1; 8 bases align to TRBD2. The CDR3 contains 17 residues. The V gene's germline CDR1 is MNHNS and CDR2 SASEGT. The ends lost 2 bases at V and 0 bases at J; junction bases unmatched: 6. The CDR3 coding sequence is TGTGCCAGCAGTGAACGGGGGGGCGCAAGCTCCTACAATGAGCAGTTCTTC. Translated: CASSERGGASSYNEQFF.

The chain couples TRBV5-6 to TRBJ2-1, with 10 positions matching TRBD1. After removal of 3 bases from V and 8 bases from J, the junction contained 5 bases not matched to a gene. The V gene's germline CDR1 is SGHDT and CDR2 YYEEEE. This CDR3 is built from 14 residues. The CDR3 sequence: CASSSGQGVHEQFF. The CDR3 nucleotides are TGTGCCAGCAGCTCCGGACAGGGGGTACATGAGCAGTTCTTC.

This chain connects TRBV5-4 to TRBJ2-1, with TRBD2 matching 11 bases. The V gene end was trimmed by 3 bases and the J gene end by 6 bases; junction bases not matched to a gene: 5. Germline lookup yields CDR1 SGHNT and CDR2 YYREEE (reference sequence). This CDR3 region has 15 residues. Here the CDR3 reads CASSSLAGAANEQFF. DNA for the CDR3: TGTGCCAGCAGCTCACTAGCGGGGGCCGCCAATGAGCAGTTCTTC.

The CDR3 protein is CASSQDIAGGYQETQYF. The CDR3, as DNA: TGCGCCAGCAGCCAAGATATAGCGGGAGGCTACCAAGAGACCCAGTACTTC. V and J are TRBV4-1 and TRBJ2-5; TRBD2 matches at 10 bases. The CDR3 spans 17 residues. CDR1 is MGHRA, CDR2 YSYEKL, per germline. V shed 0 bases, J shed 0 bases, and the junction held 4 bases outside the gene matches.

V and J are TRBV6-6 and TRBJ2-7; TRBD2 matches 10 bases. CDR3 length: 14 residues. The trim removed 6 bases at V and 2 bases at J, leaving 4 bases unmatched. CDR1 and CDR2 (germline): MNHNY, SVGAGI (reference sequence). CDR3 in amino acids: CASSLAGGAYEQYF. The DNA for the CDR3 is TGTGCCAGCAGCTTAGCGGGGGGAGCCTACGAGCAGTACTTC.

The J gene is TRBJ2-3, the V gene TRBV7-7, with 9 bases that match TRBD2. CDR1 SSHAT and CDR2 FNYEAQ come from the germline V gene (reference sequence). The CDR3 has 16 amino acids. J lost 1 base, V lost 3 bases, and 5 bases had no gene match. The DNA for the CDR3 is TGTGCCAGCAGCTTGTGGCGGGAGGGTGGCACAGATACGCAGTATTTT. This gives the protein CASSLWREGGTDTQYF.

This clone was seen a few times. The V and J genes are TRBV6-5 and TRBJ2-4; 8 bases are shared with TRBD2. Trimming cost V 8 bases and J 3 bases; bases outside gene matches: 9. The CDR3 runs to 15 residues. Looked up from germline, CDR1 is MNHEY and CDR2 is SVGAGI. CDR3 bases: TGTGCCAGCGGAGACAAGGCGGGGGGCAAAAACATTCAGTACTTC. Protein sequence: CASGDKAGGKNIQYF.

J is TRBJ1-5 and V is TRBV2; D unresolved. The V gene lost 5 bases and the J gene lost 8 bases, with 13 bases spanning the gap. The germline V gene encodes CDR1 SNHLY and CDR2 FYNNEI. The CDR3 extends over 13 amino acids. The CDR3, as DNA: TGTGCCAGCAGTTTTTTCACGGGTGAGCCCCAGCATTTT. It yields the protein CASSFFTGEPQHF.

This chain links TRBV9 with TRBJ1-3; D gene unclear. CDR1 SGDLS and CDR2 YYNGEE come from the germline V gene. The CDR3 contains 14 residues. V lost 0 bases to trimming and J lost 1 base, with 5 bases between them. The CDR3 DNA reads as TGTGCCAGCAGCGTAGAGAGTTCTGGAAACACCATATATTTT. Amino acid sequence: CASSVESSGNTIYF.

V and J are TRBV7-9 and TRBJ1-4; D is undetermined. Germline loops: CDR1 SEHNR, CDR2 FQNEAQ (reference sequence). The V gene lost 5 bases and the J gene lost 3 bases, with 10 bases spanning the gap. The CDR3 consists of 14 residues. CDR3 nucleotides: TGTGCCAGCAGCCCAGGTTCGCCTAATGAAAAACTGTTTTTT. This gives the protein CASSPGSPNEKLFF.

V and J are TRBV27 and TRBJ2-7; D is possibly TRBD2 (7 bases). The CDR3 is 11 residues long. Per germline, CDR1 MNHEY and CDR2 SMNVEV (reference sequence). The V end was cut by 7 bases, the J end by 10 bases, with 14 bases between. In DNA, the CDR3 is TGTGCCAGCACACGGGGGGCTGAACAGTACTTC. Protein product: CASTRGAEQYF.

The rearrangement joins TRBV6-6 to TRBJ2-3; the match to TRBD1 covers 10 bases. The CDR3 runs 14 residues. Germline V gene sequence: CDR1 MNHNY, CDR2 SVGAGI (reference sequence). V was pared by 7 bases and J by 2 bases, with 3 bases of the junction left unmatched. CDR3 coding DNA: TGTGCCAGCACCGGGACAGGGGACACAGATACGCAGTATTTT. Protein product: CASTGTGDTDTQYF.